This entry concerns a single TCR beta chain. The data are from a study of cytotoxic CD8 clonotypes in ibrutinib-treated CLL. Depth targeted 1 in 200,000 to 1 in 1 million T cells, averaging roughly 9.3x coverage per clonotype. The table came from immunoSEQ multiplex PCR; TCRdb's copy has only in-frame clones and leaves some out. This table holds about 9,400 clones, approximately 60% found once. The V gene end was trimmed by 8 bases and the J gene end by 0 bases; junction bases not matched to a gene: 5. From germline, CDR1 is MDHEN and CDR2 SYDVKM. The CDR3 is 14 residues long. Frozen-stored PBMCs produced 1.5 to 2.5 micrograms of genomic DNA for TCR beta libraries.

The J gene is TRBJ2-5, the V gene TRBV28; TRBD1 agrees at 8 bases. The source is a human donor with chronic lymphocytic leukemia. Here the sequenced sample was PBMCs, taken before ibrutinib treatment. The CDR3 nucleotides are TGTGCCAGCGGGACAGGCCTGTACCAAGAGACCCAGTACTTC. Its protein is CASGTGLYQETQYF.